Reported below is one TCR beta chain. What it binds is not known. Naive CD45RA+ and memory CD45RA-negative subsets were split from CD4+ cells. This CDR3 contains 15 residues. V gave up 7 bases and J gave up 1 base, with 16 bases separating them. CDR1 is MNHNY and CDR2 is SVGAGI in the germline V gene (reference sequence). Data came from immunoSEQ multiplex PCR; TCRdb stores just in-frame clones and leaves some out. The sample includes 1.6 million or so clones, 98% of them seen just once. The data belong to a study of shared clonotypes between healthy human individuals. Study-level findings and limits: An expected dependence of interdonor clonotype sharing on sequencing depth was noted.

The V and J genes are TRBV6-6 and TRBJ1-1; tentatively, D is TRBD1 (6 bases). Sequencing was done on a sample of naive CD4+ T cells sorted from blood. Subset noted: CD45RA+ positively selected. The TCR was taken from a man in his thirties or forties in good health. The DNA for the CDR3 is TGTGCCAGCATATCCGGGGGGGCAGGGAACACTGAAGCTTTCTTT. Translating it yields CASISGGAGNTEAFF.